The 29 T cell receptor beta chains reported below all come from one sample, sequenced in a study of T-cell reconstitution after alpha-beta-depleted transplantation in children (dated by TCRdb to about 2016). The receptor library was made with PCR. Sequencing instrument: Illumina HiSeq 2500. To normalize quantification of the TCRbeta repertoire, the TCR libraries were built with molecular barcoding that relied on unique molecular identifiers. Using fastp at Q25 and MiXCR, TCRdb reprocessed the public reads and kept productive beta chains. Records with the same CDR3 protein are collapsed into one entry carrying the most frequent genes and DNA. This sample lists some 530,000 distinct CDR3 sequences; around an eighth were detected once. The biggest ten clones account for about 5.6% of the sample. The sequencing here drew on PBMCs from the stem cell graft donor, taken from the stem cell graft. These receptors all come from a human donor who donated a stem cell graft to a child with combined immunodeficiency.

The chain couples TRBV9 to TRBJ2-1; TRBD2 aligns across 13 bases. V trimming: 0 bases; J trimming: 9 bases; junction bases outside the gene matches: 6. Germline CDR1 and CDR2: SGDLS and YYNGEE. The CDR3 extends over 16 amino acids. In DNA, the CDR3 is TGTGCCAGCAGCGTAGCACTAGCGGGAGGGCTGGGTGAGCAGTTCTTC. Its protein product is CASSVALAGGLGEQFF. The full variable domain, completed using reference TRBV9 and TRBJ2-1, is DSGVTQTPKHLITATGQRVTLRCSPRSGDLSVYWYQQSLDQGLQFLIQYYNGEERAKGNILERFSAQQFPDLHSELNLSSLELGDSALYFCASSVALAGGLGEQFFGPGTRLTVL.

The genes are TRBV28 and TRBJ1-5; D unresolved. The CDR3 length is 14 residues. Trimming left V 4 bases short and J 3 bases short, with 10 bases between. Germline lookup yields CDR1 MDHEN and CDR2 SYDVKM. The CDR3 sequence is CASSYRRTNQPQHF. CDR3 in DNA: TGTGCCAGCAGTTATCGACGGACCAATCAGCCCCAGCATTTT.

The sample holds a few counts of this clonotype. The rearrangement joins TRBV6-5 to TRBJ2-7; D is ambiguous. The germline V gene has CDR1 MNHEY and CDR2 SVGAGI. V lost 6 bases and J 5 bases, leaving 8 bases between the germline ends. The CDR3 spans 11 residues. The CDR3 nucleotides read TGTGCCAGCAGACTAAAAGACGAGCAGTACTTC. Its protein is CASRLKDEQYF.

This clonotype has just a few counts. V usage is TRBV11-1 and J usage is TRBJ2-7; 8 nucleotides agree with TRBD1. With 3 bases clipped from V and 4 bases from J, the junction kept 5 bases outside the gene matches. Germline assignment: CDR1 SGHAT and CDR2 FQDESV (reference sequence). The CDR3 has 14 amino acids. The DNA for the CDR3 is TGTGCCAGCAGCTTCGACAGGGGTCCTTACGAGCAGTACTTC. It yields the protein CASSFDRGPYEQYF.

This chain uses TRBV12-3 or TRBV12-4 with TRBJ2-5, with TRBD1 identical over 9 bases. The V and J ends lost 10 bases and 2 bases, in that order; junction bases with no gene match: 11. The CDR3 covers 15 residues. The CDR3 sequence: CATRPGQGVQETQYF. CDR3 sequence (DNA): TGTGCCACCAGACCGGGACAGGGCGTTCAAGAGACCCAGTACTTC.

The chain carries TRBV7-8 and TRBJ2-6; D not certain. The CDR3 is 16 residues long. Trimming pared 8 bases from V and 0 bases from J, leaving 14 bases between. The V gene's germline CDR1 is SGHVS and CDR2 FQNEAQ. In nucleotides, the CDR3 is TGTGCCAGCTGTCTCCTCCCTACCTCTGGGGCCAACGTCCTGACTTTC. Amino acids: CASCLLPTSGANVLTF.

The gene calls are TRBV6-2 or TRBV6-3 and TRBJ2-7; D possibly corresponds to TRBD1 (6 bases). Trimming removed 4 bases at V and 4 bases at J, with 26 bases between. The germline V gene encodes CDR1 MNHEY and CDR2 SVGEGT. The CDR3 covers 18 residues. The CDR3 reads CASSSDLSGQTISYEQYF. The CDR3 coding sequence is TGTGCCAGCAGTTCCGACTTATCTGGACAGACAATATCTTACGAGCAGTACTTC.

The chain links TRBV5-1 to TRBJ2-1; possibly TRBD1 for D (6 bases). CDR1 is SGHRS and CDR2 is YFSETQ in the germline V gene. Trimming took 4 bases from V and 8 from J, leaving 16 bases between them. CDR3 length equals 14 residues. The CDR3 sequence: CASSRVGGLDEQFF. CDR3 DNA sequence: TGCGCCAGCAGCCGGGTAGGGGGTTTGGATGAGCAGTTCTTC.

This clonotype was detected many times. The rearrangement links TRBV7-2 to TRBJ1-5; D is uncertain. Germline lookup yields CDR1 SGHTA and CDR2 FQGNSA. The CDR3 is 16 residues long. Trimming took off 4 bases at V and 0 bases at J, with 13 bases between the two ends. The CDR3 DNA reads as TGTGCCAGCAGCTCCATGGCAGGAAATAGCAATCAGCCCCAGCATTTT. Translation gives CASSSMAGNSNQPQHF.

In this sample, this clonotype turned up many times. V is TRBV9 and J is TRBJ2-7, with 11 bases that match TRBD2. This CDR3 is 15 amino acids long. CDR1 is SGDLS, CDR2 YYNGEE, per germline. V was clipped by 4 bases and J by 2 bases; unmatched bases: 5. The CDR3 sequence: CASSTLAGAPYEQYF. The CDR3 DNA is TGTGCCAGCAGCACACTAGCGGGAGCCCCCTACGAGCAGTACTTC.

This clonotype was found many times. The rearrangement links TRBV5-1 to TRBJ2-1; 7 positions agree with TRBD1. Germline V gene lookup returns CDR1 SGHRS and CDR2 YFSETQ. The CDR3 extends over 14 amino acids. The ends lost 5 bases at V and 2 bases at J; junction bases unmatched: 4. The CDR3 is CASSPGQPYNEQFF. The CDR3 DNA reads TGCGCCAGCAGTCCGGGACAGCCCTACAATGAGCAGTTCTTC.

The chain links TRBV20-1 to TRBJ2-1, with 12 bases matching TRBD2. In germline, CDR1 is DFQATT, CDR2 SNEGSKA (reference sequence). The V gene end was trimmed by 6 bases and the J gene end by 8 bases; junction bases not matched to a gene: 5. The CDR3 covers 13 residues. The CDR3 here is CSARTSGIYEQFF. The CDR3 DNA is TGCAGTGCAAGGACTAGCGGGATCTATGAGCAGTTCTTC.

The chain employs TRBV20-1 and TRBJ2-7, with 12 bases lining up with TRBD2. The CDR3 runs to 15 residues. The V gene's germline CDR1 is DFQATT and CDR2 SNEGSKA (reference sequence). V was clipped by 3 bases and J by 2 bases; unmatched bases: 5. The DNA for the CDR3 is TGCAGTGCTAGTAGGACTAGCGGGAACCCCTACGAGCAGTACTTC. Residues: CSASRTSGNPYEQYF.

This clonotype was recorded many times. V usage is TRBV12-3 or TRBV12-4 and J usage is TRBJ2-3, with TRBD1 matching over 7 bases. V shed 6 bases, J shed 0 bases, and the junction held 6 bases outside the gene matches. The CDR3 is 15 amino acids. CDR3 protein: CASSRQGPSTDTQYF. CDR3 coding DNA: TGTGCCAGCAGCCGACAGGGCCCAAGCACAGATACGCAGTATTTT.

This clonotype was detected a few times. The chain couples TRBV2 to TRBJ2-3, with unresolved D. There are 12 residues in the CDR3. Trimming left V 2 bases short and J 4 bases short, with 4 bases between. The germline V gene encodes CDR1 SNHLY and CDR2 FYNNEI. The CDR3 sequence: CASSEWADTQYF. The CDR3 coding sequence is TGTGCCAGCAGTGAATGGGCAGATACGCAGTATTTT.

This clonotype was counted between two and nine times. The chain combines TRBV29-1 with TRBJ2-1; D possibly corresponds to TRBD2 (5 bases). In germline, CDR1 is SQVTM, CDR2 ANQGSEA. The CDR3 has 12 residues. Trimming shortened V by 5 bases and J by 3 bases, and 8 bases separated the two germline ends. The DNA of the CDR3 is TGCAGCGTTATCGGGGTCTACAATGAGCAGTTCTTC. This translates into CSVIGVYNEQFF.

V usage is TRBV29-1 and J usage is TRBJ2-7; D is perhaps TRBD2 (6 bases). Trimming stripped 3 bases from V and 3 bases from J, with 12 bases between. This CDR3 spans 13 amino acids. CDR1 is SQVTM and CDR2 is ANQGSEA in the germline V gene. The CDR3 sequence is CSVDGGTGYEQYF. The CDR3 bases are TGCAGCGTTGACGGAGGGACGGGCTACGAGCAGTACTTC.

The CDR3 DNA is TGCGCCAGCAGCCAAGATGGGGCGGGGGGGCCCAATGAGCAGTTCTTC. This codes for CASSQDGAGGPNEQFF. V gene TRBV4-3 combines with J gene TRBJ2-1, with 9 bases aligning to TRBD2. From germline, CDR1 is LGHNA and CDR2 YSLEER. The CDR3 is made up of 16 amino acids. The V gene end was trimmed by 0 bases and the J gene end by 6 bases; junction bases not matched to a gene: 6.

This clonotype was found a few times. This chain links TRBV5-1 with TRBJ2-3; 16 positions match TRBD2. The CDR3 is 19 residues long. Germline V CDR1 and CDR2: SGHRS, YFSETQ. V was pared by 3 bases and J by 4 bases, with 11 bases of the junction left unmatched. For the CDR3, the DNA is TGCGCCAGCAGCTCCTATCCCGGGACTAGCGGGAGGGCTGCAGATACGCAGTATTTT. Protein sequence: CASSSYPGTSGRAADTQYF.

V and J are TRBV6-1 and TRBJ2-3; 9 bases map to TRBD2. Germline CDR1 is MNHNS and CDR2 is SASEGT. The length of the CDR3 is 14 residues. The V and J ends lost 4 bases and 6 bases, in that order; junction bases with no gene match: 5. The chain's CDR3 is CASSGRGGLDTQYF. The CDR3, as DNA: TGTGCCAGCAGTGGGCGGGGGGGCCTGGATACGCAGTATTTT.

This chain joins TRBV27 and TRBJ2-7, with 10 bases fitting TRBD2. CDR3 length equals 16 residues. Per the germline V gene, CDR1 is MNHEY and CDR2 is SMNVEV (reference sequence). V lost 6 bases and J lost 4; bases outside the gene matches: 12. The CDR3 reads CASRPDSGRPTYEQYF. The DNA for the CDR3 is TGTGCCAGCAGACCCGATAGCGGGAGGCCTACTTACGAGCAGTACTTC.

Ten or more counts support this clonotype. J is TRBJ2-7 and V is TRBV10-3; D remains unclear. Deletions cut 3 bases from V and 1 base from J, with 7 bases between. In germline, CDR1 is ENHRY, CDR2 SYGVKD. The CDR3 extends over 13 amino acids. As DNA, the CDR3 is TGTGCCATCAGTGACAGGACGTCCTACGAGCAGTACTTC. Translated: CAISDRTSYEQYF.

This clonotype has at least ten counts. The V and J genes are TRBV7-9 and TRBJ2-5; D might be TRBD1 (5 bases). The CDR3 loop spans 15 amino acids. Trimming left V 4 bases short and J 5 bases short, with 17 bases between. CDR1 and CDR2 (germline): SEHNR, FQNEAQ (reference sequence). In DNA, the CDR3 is TGTGCCAGCAGCTCCCCTGCAGGGCTAGTTGAGACCCAGTACTTC. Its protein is CASSSPAGLVETQYF.

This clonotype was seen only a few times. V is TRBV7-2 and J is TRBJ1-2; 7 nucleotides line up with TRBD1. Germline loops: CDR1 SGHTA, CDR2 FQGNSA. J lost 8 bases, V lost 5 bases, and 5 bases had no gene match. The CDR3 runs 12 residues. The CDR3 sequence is CASSTQGIGYTF. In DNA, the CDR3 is TGTGCCAGCAGCACACAGGGGATAGGCTACACCTTC. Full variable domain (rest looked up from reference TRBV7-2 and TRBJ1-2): GAGVSQSPSNKVTEKGKDVELRCDPISGHTALYWYRQSLGQGLEFLIYFQGNSAPDKSGLPSDRFSAERTGGSVSTLTIQRTQQEDSAVYLCASSTQGIGYTFGSGTRLTVV.

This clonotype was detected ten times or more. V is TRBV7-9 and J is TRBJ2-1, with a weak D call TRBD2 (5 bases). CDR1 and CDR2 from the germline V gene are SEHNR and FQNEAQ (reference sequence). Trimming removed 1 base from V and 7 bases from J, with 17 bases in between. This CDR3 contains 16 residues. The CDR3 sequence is CASSLGWGADENEQFF. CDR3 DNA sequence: TGTGCCAGCAGCTTAGGGTGGGGAGCGGATGAGAATGAGCAGTTCTTC.

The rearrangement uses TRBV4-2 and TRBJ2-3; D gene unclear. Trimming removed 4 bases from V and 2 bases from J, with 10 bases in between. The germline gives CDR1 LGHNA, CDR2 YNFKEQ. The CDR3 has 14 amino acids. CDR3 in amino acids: CASSRVAPTDTQYF. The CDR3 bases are TGTGCCAGCAGCCGGGTTGCCCCCACAGATACGCAGTATTTT.

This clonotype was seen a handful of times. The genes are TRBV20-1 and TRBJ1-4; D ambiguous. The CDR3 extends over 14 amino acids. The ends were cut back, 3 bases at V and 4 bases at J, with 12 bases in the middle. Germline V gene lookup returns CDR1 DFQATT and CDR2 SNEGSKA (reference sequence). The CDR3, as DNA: TGCAGTGCTAGTTATGGGTTCATTAATGAAAAACTGTTTTTT. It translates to CSASYGFINEKLFF.

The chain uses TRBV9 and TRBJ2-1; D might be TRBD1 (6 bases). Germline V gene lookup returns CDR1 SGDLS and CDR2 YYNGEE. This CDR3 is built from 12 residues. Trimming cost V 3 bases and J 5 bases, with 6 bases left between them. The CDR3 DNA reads TGTGCCAGCAGCGGGACAGACAATGAGCAGTTCTTC. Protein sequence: CASSGTDNEQFF.

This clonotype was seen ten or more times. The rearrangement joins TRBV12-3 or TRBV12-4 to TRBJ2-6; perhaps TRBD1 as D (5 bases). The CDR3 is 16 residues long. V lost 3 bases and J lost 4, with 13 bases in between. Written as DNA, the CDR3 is TGTGCCAGCAGTTTGGATCAGGGCTTAGGGGCCAACGTCCTGACTTTC. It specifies CASSLDQGLGANVLTF.